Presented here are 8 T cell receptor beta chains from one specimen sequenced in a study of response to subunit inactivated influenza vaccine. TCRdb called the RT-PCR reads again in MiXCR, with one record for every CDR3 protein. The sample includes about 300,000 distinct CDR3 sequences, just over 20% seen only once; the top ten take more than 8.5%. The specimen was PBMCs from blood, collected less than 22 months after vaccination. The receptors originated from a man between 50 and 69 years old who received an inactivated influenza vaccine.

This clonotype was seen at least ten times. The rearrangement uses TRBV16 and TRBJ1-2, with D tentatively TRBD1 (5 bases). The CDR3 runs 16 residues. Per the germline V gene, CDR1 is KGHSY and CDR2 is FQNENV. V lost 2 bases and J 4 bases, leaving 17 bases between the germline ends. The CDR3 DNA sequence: TGTGCCAGCAGCCAACCCACAGGCTCGACCCCCTATGGCTACACCTTC. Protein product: CASSQPTGSTPYGYTF. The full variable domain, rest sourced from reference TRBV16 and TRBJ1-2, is GEEVAQTPKHLVRGEGQKAKLYCAPIKGHSYVFWYQQVLKNEFKFLISFQNENVFDETGMPKERFSAKCLPNSPCSLEIQATKLEDSAVYFCASSQPTGSTPYGYTFGSGTRLTVV.

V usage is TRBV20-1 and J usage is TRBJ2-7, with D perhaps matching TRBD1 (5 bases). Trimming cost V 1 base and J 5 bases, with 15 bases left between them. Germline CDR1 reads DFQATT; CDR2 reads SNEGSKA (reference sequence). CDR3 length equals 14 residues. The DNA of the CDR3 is TGCAGTGCTAGAGGGACACTTCATATCGACGAGCAGTACTTC. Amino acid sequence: CSARGTLHIDEQYF.

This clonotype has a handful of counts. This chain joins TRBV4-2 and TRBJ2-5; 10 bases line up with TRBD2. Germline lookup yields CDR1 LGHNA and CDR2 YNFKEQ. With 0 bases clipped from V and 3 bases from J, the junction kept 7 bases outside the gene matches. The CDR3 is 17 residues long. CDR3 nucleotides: TGTGCCAGCAGCCAAGATAGTAGGCTAGCGGGGGAAGAGACCCAGTACTTC. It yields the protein CASSQDSRLAGEETQYF.

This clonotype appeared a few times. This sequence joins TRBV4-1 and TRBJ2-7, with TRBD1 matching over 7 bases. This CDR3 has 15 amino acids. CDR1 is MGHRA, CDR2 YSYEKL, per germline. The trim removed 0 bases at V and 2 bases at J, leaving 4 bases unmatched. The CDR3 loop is CASSQDPTGTYEQYF. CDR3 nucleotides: TGCGCCAGCAGCCAAGATCCGACAGGGACCTACGAGCAGTACTTC.

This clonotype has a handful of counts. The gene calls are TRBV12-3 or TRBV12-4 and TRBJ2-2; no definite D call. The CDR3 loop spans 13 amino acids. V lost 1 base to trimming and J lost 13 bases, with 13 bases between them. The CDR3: CASSLVANSLLFF. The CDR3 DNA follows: TGTGCCAGCAGTTTAGTAGCCAACTCCTTGCTGTTTTTT.

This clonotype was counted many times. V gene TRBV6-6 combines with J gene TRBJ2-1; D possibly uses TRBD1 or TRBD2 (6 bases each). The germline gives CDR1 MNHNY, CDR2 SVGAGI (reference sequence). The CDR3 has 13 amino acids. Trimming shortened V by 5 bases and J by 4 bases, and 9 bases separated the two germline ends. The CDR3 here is CASSGGQYNEQFF. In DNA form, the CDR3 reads TGTGCCAGCAGTGGGGGGCAATACAATGAGCAGTTCTTC.

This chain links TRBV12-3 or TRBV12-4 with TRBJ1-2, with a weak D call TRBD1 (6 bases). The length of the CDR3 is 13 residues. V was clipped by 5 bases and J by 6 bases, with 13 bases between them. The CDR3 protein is CASSLDRANGYTF. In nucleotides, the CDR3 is TGTGCCAGCAGTCTGGACAGAGCTAATGGCTACACCTTC.

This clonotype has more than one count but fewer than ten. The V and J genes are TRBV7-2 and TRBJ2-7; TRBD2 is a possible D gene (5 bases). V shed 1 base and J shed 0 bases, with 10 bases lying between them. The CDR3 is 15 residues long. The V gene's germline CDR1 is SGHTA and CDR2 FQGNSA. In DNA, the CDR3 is TGTGCCAGCAGCTTAGGTTCGGGAAACTCCTACGAGCAGTACTTC. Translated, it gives CASSLGSGNSYEQYF.